The T cell receptor beta chain under discussion was sequenced for a study of T cell responses to AZD1222 COVID-19 vaccine. Study overall: Second-dose timings of about 4 or about 12 weeks were pooled. Study outcomes and limitations: It should be noted that donors were predominantly white British and more often female, and clonal diversity was possibly underestimated. Reportedly, nearly half of unique spike TCRs recognized epitopes outside B.1.351/B.1.1.7 mutations. Repertoires were obtained solely post-peak T cell response.

The CDR3 spans 15 residues. V lost 4 bases and J lost 3, with 16 bases in between. The germline gives CDR1 SQVTM, CDR2 ANQGSEA. On this clone itself: Its antigen is unknown.

Assay: immunoSEQ multiplex PCR; the TCRdb copy retains only in-frame clones and omits some. Of about 140,000 clones in the sample, nearly 95% were seen once. The sample here was peripheral blood, taken on day 0 of AZD1222 vaccination. This sequence originates from an adult in good health. The chain links TRBV29-1 to TRBJ2-1; D is possibly TRBD2 (5 bases). CDR3 protein: CSVVPQRSNYNEQFF. The CDR3 nucleotides are TGCAGCGTTGTCCCCCAGCGGAGCAACTACAATGAGCAGTTCTTC.